The TCR beta chain under discussion was sequenced for a study of cytotoxic CD8 clonotypes in ibrutinib-treated CLL. Background on the study: There were about 10 relapsed/refractory patients and around 15 treatment-naive patients, and 17 to 18 were IGHV unmutated. Following a median about eleven months of treatment, with a range of 6 to 36, response samples were taken. Mean per-sample yields comprised around 230,000 productive templates and fewer than 95,000 productive rearrangements. Study-wide results and caveats: Clonality measured at baseline exceeded age-matched healthy donors, tracking circulating CD8+ T-cell counts.

The method was immunoSEQ multiplex PCR; TCRdb's version includes in-frame clones alone and lacks a portion of them. The sample lists about 39,000 clones, about 65% occurring once. This clone was counted a few times. The antigen is not known. CDR3 length: 14 amino acids. The germline CDR1 and CDR2 sequences are KGHSH and LQKENI. V was shortened by 5 bases and J by 7 bases, with 12 bases between the two germline ends. The rearrangement uses TRBV18 and TRBJ1-6; D is unclear. The sequence was obtained from a human donor with chronic lymphocytic leukemia. Specimen: PBMCs, collected at disease progression, from a patient treated with ibrutinib. The CDR3 here is CASSNVRGNSPLHF. For the CDR3, the DNA is TGTGCCAGCTCAAATGTACGGGGAAATTCACCCCTCCACTTT. The full variable domain, rest sourced from reference TRBV18 and TRBJ1-6, is NAGVMQNPRHLVRRRGQEARLRCSPMKGHSHVYWYRQLPEEGLKFMVYLQKENIIDESGMPKERFSAEFPKEGPSILRIQQVVRGDSAAYFCASSNVRGNSPLHFGNGTRLTVT.